This record covers a single T cell receptor (beta chain). Sequencing was performed with immunoSEQ multiplex PCR; in TCRdb, only in-frame clones are kept and a portion is missing. This sample yields around 250,000 clones, of which 82% are seen a single time; roughly 3.4% belongs to the top ten. The record originates from a study of blood T cell repertoires in COVID-19. After removal of 0 bases from V and 5 bases from J, the junction contained 4 bases not matched to a gene. Germline V CDR1 and CDR2: MNHEY, SVGAGI. The CDR3 loop spans 16 amino acids. The TCR sequence derives from a woman aged 18 to 35 with acute or convalescent COVID-19. The sequenced material came from peripheral blood. The chain employs TRBV6-5 and TRBJ2-1; the match to TRBD2 covers 10 bases. CDR3 sequence (DNA): TGTGCCAGCAGTTACTCGACTCTAGCGGGAGACAATGAGCAGTTCTTC. This codes for CASSYSTLAGDNEQFF.